What follows are 22 T cell receptor beta chains derived from one specimen sequenced in a study of blood T cell repertoires in COVID-19. The method was immunoSEQ multiplex PCR; TCRdb's version includes in-frame clones alone and lacks a portion of them. Of 50,000 or so clones in the sample, roughly 88% were seen once. The sequenced material came from peripheral blood. These TCRs come from a man between 65 and 79 years old with acute or convalescent COVID-19.

This clone was found a few times. J is TRBJ1-1 and V is TRBV10-3; 9 bases align to TRBD1. The trim removed 6 bases at V and 0 bases at J, leaving 11 bases unmatched. CDR1 ENHRY and CDR2 SYGVKD come from the germline V gene. This CDR3 is built from 17 residues. CDR3 nucleotide sequence: TGTGCCATCAGCGATCTGGACAGGGGTATTGTGAACACTGAAGCTTTCTTT. It specifies CAISDLDRGIVNTEAFF.

The chain links TRBV2 to TRBJ2-7; no clear D. Trimming stripped 4 bases from V and 7 bases from J, with 14 bases between. CDR3 size: 13 residues. In germline, CDR1 is SNHLY, CDR2 FYNNEI. In nucleotides, the CDR3 is TGTGCCAGCAGTGTCAGCCTTCCCAGGGAGCAGTACTTC. As protein: CASSVSLPREQYF.

The chain has TRBV2 and TRBJ1-2; D is unresolved. Between the trimmed V and J ends, which lost 3 bases and 3 bases, there was a span of 11 bases. Germline CDR1 and CDR2: SNHLY and FYNNEI. This CDR3 comprises 14 residues. CDR3 in DNA: TGTGCCAGCAGTGATAGGTTGGGCTACTATGGCTACACCTTC. Protein: CASSDRLGYYGYTF.

The V gene is TRBV7-2, the J gene TRBJ1-4, with D unresolved. Trimming took off 1 base at V and 4 bases at J, with 10 bases between the two ends. The CDR3 is 15 amino acids. Germline V gene lookup returns CDR1 SGHTA and CDR2 FQGNSA. The CDR3 protein is CASSLGGKINEKLFF. CDR3 coding DNA: TGTGCCAGCAGCTTAGGAGGCAAAATTAATGAAAAACTGTTTTTT.

The genes are TRBV30 and TRBJ2-7; D perhaps matches TRBD1 (6 bases). CDR3 length: 12 amino acids. From germline, CDR1 is GTSNPN and CDR2 SVGIG (reference sequence). The V and J ends lost 2 bases and 4 bases respectively, with 9 bases between them. CDR3 region: CAWSRGGYEQYF. CDR3 DNA sequence: TGTGCCTGGAGTCGAGGGGGATACGAGCAGTACTTC.

The genes are TRBV2 and TRBJ2-2, with D maybe TRBD2 (5 bases). Trimming removed 8 bases at V and 6 bases at J, with 10 bases between. Germline CDR1 and CDR2: SNHLY and FYNNEI. The CDR3 consists of 12 residues. CDR3 nucleotides: TGTGCCAGCCGTTGGGGAGCCGGGGAGCTGTTTTTT. Translated: CASRWGAGELFF. The entire variable domain, with the rest obtained from reference TRBV2 and TRBJ2-2, is as follows: EPEVTQTPSHQVTQMGQEVILRCVPISNHLYFYWYRQILGQKVEFLVSFYNNEISEKSEIFDDQFSVERPDGSNFTLKIRSTKLEDSAMYFCASRWGAGELFFGEGSRLTVL.

The chain links TRBV19 to TRBJ1-5; TRBD1 matches at 9 bases. J gave up 6 bases and V 5 bases, and 14 bases lay outside the gene matches. Germline V gene lookup returns CDR1 LNHDA and CDR2 SQIVND (reference sequence). This CDR3 has 17 amino acids. The CDR3 region is CASSLGQGTAMGQPQHF. The CDR3 DNA sequence: TGTGCCAGTAGTTTGGGACAGGGAACCGCGATGGGTCAGCCCCAGCATTTT.

The chain is built from TRBV27 and TRBJ1-2, with 8 nucleotides matching TRBD1. Unmatched junction bases numbered 5, after V lost 5 bases and J lost 6 bases. CDR3 length equals 13 residues. Germline CDR1 is MNHEY and CDR2 is SMNVEV (reference sequence). CDR3 nucleotide sequence: TGTGCCAGCAGTGACCCAGGGGGCCATGGCTACACCTTC. It codes for CASSDPGGHGYTF.

This chain connects TRBV3-1 (or the pseudogene TRBV3-2) to TRBJ1-4; 8 bases map to TRBD1. The trim removed 4 bases at V and 5 bases at J, leaving 3 bases unmatched. CDR1 is LGHDT, CDR2 YNNKEL, per germline (reference sequence). There are 14 residues in the CDR3. In DNA, the CDR3 is TGTGCCAGCAGCCGCAGGACAGGGAATGAAAAACTGTTTTTT. It specifies CASSRRTGNEKLFF.

The chain joins TRBV30 to TRBJ2-1; 7 bases fit TRBD1. The ends lost 4 bases at V and 5 bases at J; junction bases unmatched: 11. The germline gives CDR1 GTSNPN, CDR2 SVGIG (reference sequence). The CDR3 contains 15 residues. The CDR3 nucleotides are TGTGCCTGGACCCGAGCCGGGACAGATCACAATGAGCAGTTCTTC. Translating it yields CAWTRAGTDHNEQFF.

The rearrangement joins TRBV5-6 to TRBJ2-3; D not certain. V shed 2 bases and J shed 2 bases, with 15 bases lying between them. This CDR3 is 16 amino acids long. Germline CDR1 reads SGHDT; CDR2 reads YYEEEE. The CDR3 loop is CASSFIRLLVTDTQYF. The CDR3 DNA follows: TGTGCCAGCAGCTTTATCCGCCTGCTAGTCACAGATACGCAGTATTTT.

The rearrangement links TRBV27 to TRBJ1-3, with D unclear. This CDR3 comprises 15 residues. Per germline, CDR1 MNHEY and CDR2 SMNVEV (reference sequence). The germline V and J ends were trimmed by 1 base and 3 bases, with 10 bases remaining between them. In DNA form, the CDR3 reads TGTGCCAGCAGTTTATGGGGAGGAGGTGGAAACACCATATATTTT. Translation gives CASSLWGGGGNTIYF.

This rearrangement joins TRBV27 to TRBJ2-3; a possible D gene is TRBD1 (6 bases). The CDR3 is made up of 18 amino acids. V lost 5 bases, J lost 4 bases, and 25 bases lay in between. Germline lookup yields CDR1 MNHEY and CDR2 SMNVEV (reference sequence). CDR3 amino acids: CASSPLAARGLNPDTQYF. The CDR3 region has the DNA TGTGCCAGCAGTCCACTCGCCGCAAGGGGGTTAAATCCAGATACGCAGTATTTT.

This sequence joins TRBV7-9 and TRBJ2-1, with unresolved D. The CDR3 extends over 13 amino acids. Germline V gene sequence: CDR1 SEHNR, CDR2 FQNEAQ (reference sequence). V gave up 6 bases and J gave up 7 bases, with 13 bases separating them. The CDR3 loop is CASSFSTQNEQFF. The CDR3 bases are TGTGCCAGCAGTTTTTCGACTCAAAATGAGCAGTTCTTC.

The chain is built from TRBV19 and TRBJ2-7; 9 bases line up with TRBD1. V lost 5 bases, J lost 5 bases, and 7 bases stayed unmatched. This CDR3 has 14 amino acids. The germline gives CDR1 LNHDA, CDR2 SQIVND (reference sequence). The CDR3, as DNA: TGTGCCAGTAGTCCTGGGGACAGGGTTCACGAGCAGTACTTC. The encoded protein is CASSPGDRVHEQYF.

The chain carries TRBV14 and TRBJ2-5; 9 nucleotides agree with TRBD1. The germline gives CDR1 SGHDN, CDR2 FVKESK. V lost 0 bases and J lost 2; bases outside the gene matches: 4. The CDR3 extends over 16 amino acids. As DNA, the CDR3 is TGTGCCAGCAGCCAAGACGACAGGGGGGGACAAGAGACCCAGTACTTC. Translating it yields CASSQDDRGGQETQYF.

The chain combines TRBV7-3 with TRBJ2-1, with D possibly matching TRBD2 (6 bases). Trimming left V 5 bases short and J 4 bases short, with 9 bases between. Germline V gene lookup returns CDR1 SGHTA and CDR2 FQGTGA. This CDR3 contains 13 residues. CDR3: CASSIGTYNEQFF. CDR3 nucleotide sequence: TGTGCCAGCAGCATCGGGACTTACAATGAGCAGTTCTTC.

The CDR3 protein is CASTLRYRTQYF. The CDR3, as DNA: TGTGCCAGCACCTTGCGGTACCGGACCCAGTACTTC. The chain recombines TRBV3-1 (or the pseudogene TRBV3-2) with TRBJ2-5; the D is unclear. V was trimmed by 7 bases and J by 7 bases, leaving 13 bases between them. Germline V CDR1 and CDR2: LGHDT, YNNKEL (reference sequence). This CDR3 spans 12 amino acids.

The chain is built from TRBV9 and TRBJ2-2; unclear D gene. The length of the CDR3 is 16 residues. Looked up from germline, CDR1 is SGDLS and CDR2 is YYNGEE. Trimming removed 0 bases from V and 5 bases from J, with 14 bases in between. The CDR3 nucleotides read TGTGCCAGCAGCGTAGTATCACAGCCCGCGACCGGGGAGCTGTTTTTT. This sequence encodes CASSVVSQPATGELFF.

This chain connects TRBV6-5 to TRBJ1-2; D gene ambiguous. Trimming removed 6 bases at V and 1 base at J, with 15 bases between. This CDR3 spans 15 amino acids. Germline lookup yields CDR1 MNHEY and CDR2 SVGAGI. The CDR3 DNA is TGTGCCAGCAGGGAGGACGGAACGGATAACTATGGCTACACCTTC. Residues: CASREDGTDNYGYTF.

The V call is TRBV6-2 or TRBV6-3, the J call TRBJ2-7; 13 nucleotides match TRBD2. Germline-derived CDR1 and CDR2 are MNHEY and SVGEGT. V was clipped by 4 bases and J by 4 bases; unmatched bases: 1. The CDR3 runs to 14 residues. The CDR3 sequence: CASSWTSGSYEQYF. The CDR3 DNA is TGTGCCAGCAGTTGGACTAGCGGGAGTTACGAGCAGTACTTC.

The chain employs TRBV7-9 and TRBJ1-1, with TRBD1 as a possible D gene (5 bases). V was trimmed by 6 bases and J by 0 bases, leaving 14 bases between them. The germline gives CDR1 SEHNR, CDR2 FQNEAQ (reference sequence). The CDR3 has 15 amino acids. The CDR3: CASRHTGFMNTEAFF. Here the CDR3 DNA reads TGTGCCAGCAGGCATACAGGTTTCATGAACACTGAAGCTTTCTTT.